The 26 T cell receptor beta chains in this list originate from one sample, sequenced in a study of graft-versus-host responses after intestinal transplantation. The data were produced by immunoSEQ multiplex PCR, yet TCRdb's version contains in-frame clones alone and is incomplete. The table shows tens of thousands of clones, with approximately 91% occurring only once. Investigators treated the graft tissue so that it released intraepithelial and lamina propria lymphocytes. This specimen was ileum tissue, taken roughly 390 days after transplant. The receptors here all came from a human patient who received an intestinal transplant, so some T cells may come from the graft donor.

The CDR3 bases are TGCGCCAGCAGCTTGGGGCGACAGAAGAACACTGAAGCTTTCTTT. It specifies CASSLGRQKNTEAFF. This chain uses TRBV5-1 with TRBJ1-1, with D maybe TRBD1 (5 bases). CDR3 length: 15 amino acids. Germline values: CDR1 SGHRS, CDR2 YFSETQ. V lost 0 bases to trimming and J lost 1 base, with 10 bases between them.

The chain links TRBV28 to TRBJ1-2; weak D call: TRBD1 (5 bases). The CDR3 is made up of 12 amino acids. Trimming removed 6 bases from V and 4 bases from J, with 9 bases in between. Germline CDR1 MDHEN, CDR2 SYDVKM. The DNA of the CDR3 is TGTGCCAGCAGGGGGGTCCTCTATGGCTACACCTTC. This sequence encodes CASRGVLYGYTF.

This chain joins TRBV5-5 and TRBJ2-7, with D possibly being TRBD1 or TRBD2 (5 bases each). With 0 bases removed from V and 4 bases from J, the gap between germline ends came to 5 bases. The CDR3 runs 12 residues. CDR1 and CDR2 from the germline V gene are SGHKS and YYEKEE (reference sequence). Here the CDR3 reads CASSLGGYEQYF. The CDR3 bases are TGTGCCAGCAGCTTGGGGGGGTACGAGCAGTACTTC.

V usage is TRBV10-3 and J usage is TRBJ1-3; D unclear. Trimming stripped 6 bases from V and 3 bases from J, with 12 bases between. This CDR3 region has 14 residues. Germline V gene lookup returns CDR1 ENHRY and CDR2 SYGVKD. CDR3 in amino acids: CAISDPAGGNTIYF. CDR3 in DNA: TGTGCCATCAGCGATCCGGCCGGTGGAAACACCATATATTTT.

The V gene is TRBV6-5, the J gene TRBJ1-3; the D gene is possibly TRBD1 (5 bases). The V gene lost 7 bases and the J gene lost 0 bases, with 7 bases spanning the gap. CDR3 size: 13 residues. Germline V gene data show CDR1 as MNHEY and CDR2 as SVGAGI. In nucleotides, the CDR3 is TGTGCCAGCACGGACAACTCTGGAAACACCATATATTTT. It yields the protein CASTDNSGNTIYF.

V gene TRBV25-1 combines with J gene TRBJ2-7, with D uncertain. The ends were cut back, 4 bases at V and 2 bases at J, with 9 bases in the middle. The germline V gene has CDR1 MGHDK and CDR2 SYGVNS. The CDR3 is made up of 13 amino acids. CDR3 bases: TGTGCCAGCAGTGGGGTTAGGCCCTACGAGCAGTACTTC. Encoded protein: CASSGVRPYEQYF.

In DNA, the CDR3 is TGTGCCAGTAACAAGGGAGGGGGCACTGAAGCTTTCTTT. This encodes CASNKGGGTEAFF. The chain uses TRBV19 and TRBJ1-1, with a possible D match to TRBD1 (6 bases). CDR1 is LNHDA and CDR2 is SQIVND in the germline V gene (reference sequence). The V end lost 7 bases, the J end lost 4 bases, and 13 bases lay between the germline ends. This CDR3 is built from 13 residues.

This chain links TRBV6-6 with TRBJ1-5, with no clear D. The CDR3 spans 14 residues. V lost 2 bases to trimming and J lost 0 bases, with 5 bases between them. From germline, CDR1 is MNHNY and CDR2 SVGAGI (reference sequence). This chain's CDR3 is CASSYQYSNQPQHF. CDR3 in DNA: TGTGCCAGCAGTTACCAATATAGCAATCAGCCCCAGCATTTT.

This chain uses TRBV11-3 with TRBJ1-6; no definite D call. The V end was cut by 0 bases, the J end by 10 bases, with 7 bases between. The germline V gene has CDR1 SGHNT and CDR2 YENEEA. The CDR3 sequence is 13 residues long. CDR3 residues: CASSLDGESPLHF. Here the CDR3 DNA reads TGTGCCAGCAGCTTAGATGGGGAGTCACCCCTCCACTTT.

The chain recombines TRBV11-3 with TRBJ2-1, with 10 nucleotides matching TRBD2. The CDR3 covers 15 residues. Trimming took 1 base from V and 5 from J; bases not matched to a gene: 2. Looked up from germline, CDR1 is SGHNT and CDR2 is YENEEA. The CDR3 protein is CASSLGTSGNNEQFF. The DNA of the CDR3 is TGTGCCAGCAGCTTAGGGACTAGCGGAAACAATGAGCAGTTCTTC.

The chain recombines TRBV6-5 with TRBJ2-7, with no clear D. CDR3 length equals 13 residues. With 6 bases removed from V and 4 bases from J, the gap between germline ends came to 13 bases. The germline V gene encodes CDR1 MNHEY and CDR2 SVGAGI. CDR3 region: CASRRTAPYEQYF. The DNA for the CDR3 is TGTGCCAGCAGAAGGACGGCTCCTTACGAGCAGTACTTC.

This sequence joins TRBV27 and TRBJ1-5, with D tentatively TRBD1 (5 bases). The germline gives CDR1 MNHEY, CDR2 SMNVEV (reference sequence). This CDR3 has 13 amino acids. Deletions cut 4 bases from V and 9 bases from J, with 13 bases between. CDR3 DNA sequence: TGTGCCAGCAGTTGGGACCGGGAACGGCCCCAGCATTTT. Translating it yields CASSWDRERPQHF.

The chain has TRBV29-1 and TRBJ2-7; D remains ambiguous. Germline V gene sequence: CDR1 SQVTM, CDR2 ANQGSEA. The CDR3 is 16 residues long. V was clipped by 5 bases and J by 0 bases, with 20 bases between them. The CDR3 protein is CSVLGILGEYSYEQYF. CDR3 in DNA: TGCAGCGTTTTGGGAATTTTGGGCGAATACTCCTACGAGCAGTACTTC.

Here the CDR3 DNA reads TGTGCCAGCAGTTACTCCGGCAACAGTAACTACGAGCAGTACTTC. Its protein product is CASSYSGNSNYEQYF. The chain links TRBV6-5 to TRBJ2-7; D remains unclear. With 0 bases removed from V and 3 bases from J, the gap between germline ends came to 12 bases. This CDR3 has 15 amino acids. Germline V CDR1 and CDR2: MNHEY, SVGAGI.

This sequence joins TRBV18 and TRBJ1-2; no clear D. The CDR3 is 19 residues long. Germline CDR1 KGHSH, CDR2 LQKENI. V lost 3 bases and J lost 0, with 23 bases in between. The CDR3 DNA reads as TGTGCCAGCTCACCGTCGTATTGGGGTACTATTTTAGCTAACTATGGCTACACCTTC. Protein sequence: CASSPSYWGTILANYGYTF.

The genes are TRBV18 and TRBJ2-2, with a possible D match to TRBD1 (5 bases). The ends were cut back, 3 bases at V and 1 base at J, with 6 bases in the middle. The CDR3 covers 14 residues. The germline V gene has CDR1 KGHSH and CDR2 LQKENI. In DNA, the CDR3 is TGTGCCAGCTCACCCGACAGGAACACCGGGGAGCTGTTTTTT. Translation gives CASSPDRNTGELFF. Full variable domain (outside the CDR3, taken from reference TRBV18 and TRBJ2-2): NAGVMQNPRHLVRRRGQEARLRCSPMKGHSHVYWYRQLPEEGLKFMVYLQKENIIDESGMPKERFSAEFPKEGPSILRIQQVVRGDSAAYFCASSPDRNTGELFFGEGSRLTVL.

CDR3 amino acids: CASSRRTAGESELFF. In nucleotides, the CDR3 is TGTGCCAGCAGCCGAAGGACGGCAGGGGAGTCAGAACTGTTTTTT. The chain combines TRBV6-1 with TRBJ1-4; TRBD1 might be the D (6 bases). The CDR3 spans 15 residues. The ends were cut back, 6 bases at V and 12 bases at J, with 23 bases in the middle. Germline CDR1 is MNHNS and CDR2 is SASEGT.

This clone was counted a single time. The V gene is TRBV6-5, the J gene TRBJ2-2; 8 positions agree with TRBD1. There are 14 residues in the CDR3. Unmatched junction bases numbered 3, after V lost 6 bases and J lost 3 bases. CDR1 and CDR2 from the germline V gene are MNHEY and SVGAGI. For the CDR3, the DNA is TGTGCCAGCAGAAAACAGGGGGACACCGGGGAGCTGTTTTTT. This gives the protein CASRKQGDTGELFF.

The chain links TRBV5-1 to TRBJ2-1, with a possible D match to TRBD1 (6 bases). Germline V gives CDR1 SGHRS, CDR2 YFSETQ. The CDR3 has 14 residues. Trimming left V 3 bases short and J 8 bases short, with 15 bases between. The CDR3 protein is CASSSLTGNDEQFF. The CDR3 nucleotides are TGCGCCAGCAGCTCGCTGACAGGCAACGATGAGCAGTTCTTC. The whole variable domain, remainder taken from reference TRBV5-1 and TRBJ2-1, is KAGVTQTPRYLIKTRGQQVTLSCSPISGHRSVSWYQQTPGQGLQFLFEYFSETQRNKGNFPGRFSGRQFSNSRSEMNVSTLELGDSALYLCASSSLTGNDEQFFGPGTRLTVL.

The CDR3 protein is CASSQDPRDTQPQHF. The CDR3 DNA reads TGCGCCAGCAGCCAAGATCCCAGGGACACTCAGCCCCAGCATTTT. The J gene is TRBJ1-5, the V gene TRBV4-1, with a tentative D call TRBD1 (6 bases). The CDR3 covers 15 residues. V gave up 0 bases and J gave up 6 bases, with 12 bases separating them. CDR1 and CDR2 from the germline V gene are MGHRA and YSYEKL.

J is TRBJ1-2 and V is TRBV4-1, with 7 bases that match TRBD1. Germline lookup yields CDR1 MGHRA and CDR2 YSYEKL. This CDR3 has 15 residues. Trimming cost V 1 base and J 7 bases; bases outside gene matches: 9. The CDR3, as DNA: TGCGCCAGCAGCCAAGCCGACAGGGAACAAAGTGGCTACACCTTC. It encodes CASSQADREQSGYTF.

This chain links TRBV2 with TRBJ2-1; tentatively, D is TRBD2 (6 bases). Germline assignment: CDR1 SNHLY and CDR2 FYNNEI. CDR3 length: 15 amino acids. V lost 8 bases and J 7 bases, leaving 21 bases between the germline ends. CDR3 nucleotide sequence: TGTGCCAGCCGAAATGGGGGGAGAGTGGGGAATGAGCAGTTCTTC. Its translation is CASRNGGRVGNEQFF.

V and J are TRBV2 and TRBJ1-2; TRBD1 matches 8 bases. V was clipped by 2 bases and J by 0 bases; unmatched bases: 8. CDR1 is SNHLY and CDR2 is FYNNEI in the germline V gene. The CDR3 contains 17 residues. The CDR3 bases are TGTGCCAGCAGTGAATTGACAGGGGAGAAAGCTAACTATGGCTACACCTTC. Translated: CASSELTGEKANYGYTF.

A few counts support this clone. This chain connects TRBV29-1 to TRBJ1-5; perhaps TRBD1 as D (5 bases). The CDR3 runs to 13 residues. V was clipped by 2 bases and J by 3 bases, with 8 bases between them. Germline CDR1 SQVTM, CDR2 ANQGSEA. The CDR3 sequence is CSVESGPNQPQHF. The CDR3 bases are TGCAGCGTTGAATCGGGGCCCAATCAGCCCCAGCATTTT.

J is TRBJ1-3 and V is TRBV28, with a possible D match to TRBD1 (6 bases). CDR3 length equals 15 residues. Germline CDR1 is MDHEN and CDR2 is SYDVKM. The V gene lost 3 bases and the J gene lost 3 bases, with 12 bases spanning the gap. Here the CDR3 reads CASSFPQGIGNTIYF. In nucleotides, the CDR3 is TGTGCCAGCAGTTTCCCACAGGGAATTGGAAACACCATATATTTT.

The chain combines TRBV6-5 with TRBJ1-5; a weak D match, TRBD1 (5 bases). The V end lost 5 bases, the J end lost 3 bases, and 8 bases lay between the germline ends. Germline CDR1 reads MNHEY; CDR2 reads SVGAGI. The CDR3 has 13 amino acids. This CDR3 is CASSDGANQPQHF. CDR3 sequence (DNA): TGTGCCAGCAGTGACGGGGCCAATCAGCCCCAGCATTTT.